This TCR beta chain was captured in a study of T cells after yellow fever vaccination. Using its own MiXCR run on the 5' RACE reads, TCRdb lists one record per CDR3 protein. There are around 180,000 distinct CDR3 sequences in the sample; approximately 6.2% occur only once, and roughly 3% lies in the top ten. Germline assignment: CDR1 SGHTA and CDR2 FQGNSA. V shed 7 bases and J shed 6 bases, with 10 bases lying between them. The CDR3 spans 12 residues. This clonotype was picked up a small number of times. The TCR sequence derives from a man younger than 30 who received the YFV17D yellow fever vaccine. The sequences come from CD4+ T cells sorted from PBMCs, collected on the day of the first yellow fever vaccination. V is TRBV7-2 and J is TRBJ2-1, with a possible D match to TRBD1 (6 bases). In DNA, the CDR3 is TGTGCCAGCACAGGGGTTGTCAATGAGCAGTTCTTC. Translating gives CASTGVVNEQFF.